The next 17 T cell receptor beta chains were all read from a single sample in a study of T cell changes during pregnancy in multiple sclerosis (dated by TCRdb to about 2019). To prepare the library, the immunoSEQ multiplex PCR assay was applied. In its TCRdb copy, this immuneACCESS table keeps in-frame sequences only and misses some clones. Where compared with another copy, unresolved V genes explain less than half of these, and the others have no known cause. The sample includes about 42,000 clones, with 88% observed a single time. The leading ten clones occupy 1% to 1.5% of the sample. Here the sequenced sample was CD4+ T cells from peripheral blood mononuclear cells, taken in the second trimester of pregnancy. Source of these receptors: a female donor with multiple sclerosis, enrolled in a pregnancy study.

The chain recombines TRBV7-9 with TRBJ2-1, with 7 nucleotides matching TRBD1. Germline-derived CDR1 and CDR2 are SEHNR and FQNEAQ (reference sequence). J lost 14 bases, V lost 3 bases, and 7 bases had no gene match. CDR3 length: 12 residues. CDR3 DNA: TGTGCCAGCAGCTTCTCCCGGGACAGAGAGTTCTTC. Protein product: CASSFSRDREFF.

This rearrangement joins TRBV11-3 to TRBJ2-1, with 12 bases identical to TRBD2. The CDR3 loop spans 16 amino acids. Losses at the gene ends were 5 bases for V and 8 bases for J; bases not matched to a gene: 10. From germline, CDR1 is SGHNT and CDR2 YENEEA. The CDR3 reads CASSARTSGVIHEQFF. The DNA for the CDR3 is TGTGCCAGCAGCGCCAGGACTAGCGGGGTTATCCATGAGCAGTTCTTC.

The V gene is TRBV21-1, the J gene TRBJ2-1; the table's TRBD1 call for D was not verified on the DNA. TRBV21-1 is classified as a pseudogene. The CDR3 spans 9 residues. As DNA, the CDR3 is TGTGCCAGCACCACAAAGCAGTTCTTC. Translating it yields CASTTKQFF.

This chain joins TRBV7-2 and TRBJ2-3; D is undetermined. Germline lookup yields CDR1 SGHTA and CDR2 FQGNSA. The V gene lost 4 bases and the J gene lost 4 bases, with 12 bases spanning the gap. This CDR3 is 14 amino acids long. DNA for the CDR3: TGTGCCAGCAGCTCACACCCGGCGGCAGATACGCAGTATTTT. Its protein is CASSSHPAADTQYF.

The chain links TRBV6-4 to TRBJ2-1; 8 bases match TRBD2. J was trimmed by 4 bases and V by 0 bases; bases with no gene match: 2. The germline V gene has CDR1 MRHNA and CDR2 SNTAGT. The CDR3 spans 15 residues. CDR3 protein: CASSDSGGGYNEQFF. The CDR3 DNA follows: TGTGCCAGCAGTGACTCGGGCGGGGGGTACAATGAGCAGTTCTTC.

Note on this clone: One junction end does not reproduce the germline sequence, and a read error may be involved. This rearrangement joins TRBV7-7 to TRBJ2-2; 7 bases line up with TRBD1. CDR1 is SSHAT and CDR2 is FNYEAQ in the germline V gene (reference sequence). The CDR3 runs 15 residues. CDR3 region: CASSASTGDTGELFF. The CDR3, as DNA: TGTGCTAGCAGCGCCTCCACAGGGGACACCGGGGAGCTGTTTTTT. The full variable domain, rest sourced from reference TRBV7-7 and TRBJ2-2, is GAGVSQSPRYKVTKRGQDVTLRCDPISSHATLYWYQQALGQGPEFLTYFNYEAQPDKSGLPSDRFSAERPEGSISTLTIQRTEQRDSAMYRCASSASTGDTGELFFGEGSRLTVL.

This chain joins TRBV7-9 and TRBJ2-1; 8 bases agree with TRBD2. CDR3 length equals 14 residues. After removal of 5 bases from V and 10 bases from J, the junction contained 10 bases not matched to a gene. Per germline, CDR1 SEHNR and CDR2 FQNEAQ (reference sequence). The CDR3 loop reads CASSPDPAGVEQFF. The CDR3 DNA reads as TGTGCCAGCAGCCCGGACCCAGCGGGAGTCGAGCAGTTCTTC.

With respect to this clone: At the DNA level, this CDR3 is encoded by other sequences in the same sample as well. The V and J genes are TRBV5-1 and TRBJ2-3; 7 bases fit TRBD2. This CDR3 has 15 residues. Trimming cost V 2 bases and J 1 base; bases outside gene matches: 4. CDR1 and CDR2 from the germline V gene are SGHRS and YFSETQ. The CDR3 here is CASSFGLAGTDTQYF. CDR3 coding DNA: TGCGCCAGCAGCTTCGGCCTAGCGGGCACAGATACGCAGTATTTT.

There are a few counts of this clone. The rearrangement links TRBV6-6 to TRBJ2-7; TRBD1 is a possible D gene (6 bases). Trimming cost V 7 bases and J 0 bases, with 13 bases left between them. CDR3 length: 14 residues. The V gene's germline CDR1 is MNHNY and CDR2 SVGAGI (reference sequence). In nucleotides, the CDR3 is TGTGCCAGCAATACACAGGGTCCCTCCTACGAGCAGTACTTC. This encodes CASNTQGPSYEQYF.

V gene TRBV4-2 combines with J gene TRBJ2-3; 15 bases agree with TRBD2. V was clipped by 7 bases and J by 5 bases; unmatched bases: 4. The CDR3 totals 15 residues. Germline V gives CDR1 LGHNA, CDR2 YNFKEQ. CDR3 sequence (DNA): TGTGCCAGCAATCCGGGACTAGCGGGAGGAGATACGCAGTATTTT. Translating gives CASNPGLAGGDTQYF.

The rearrangement joins TRBV5-6 to TRBJ1-3; unclear D gene. The germline CDR1 and CDR2 sequences are SGHDT and YYEEEE. The CDR3 is 15 residues long. V was shortened by 6 bases and J by 1 base, with 14 bases between the two germline ends. The CDR3 region is CASIKRRGSGNTIYF. Written as DNA, the CDR3 is TGTGCCAGCATCAAGCGGAGAGGGTCTGGAAACACCATATATTTT.

With regard to this clone: Other DNA variants within this sample encode the same CDR3. The chain combines TRBV5-1 with TRBJ1-1; 7 nucleotides match TRBD1. The CDR3 sequence is 14 residues long. From germline, CDR1 is SGHRS and CDR2 YFSETQ. Trimming took 1 base from V and 4 from J; bases not matched to a gene: 4. Here the CDR3 reads CASSLQGGTTEAFF. CDR3 in DNA: TGCGCCAGCAGCTTGCAGGGGGGTACCACTGAAGCTTTCTTT.

The chain couples TRBV5-1 to TRBJ1-1; TRBD1 is a possible D gene (6 bases). With 3 bases removed from V and 0 bases from J, the gap between germline ends came to 9 bases. CDR3 size: 14 residues. Germline values: CDR1 SGHRS, CDR2 YFSETQ. This CDR3 is CASSSGVMNTEAFF. CDR3 sequence (DNA): TGCGCCAGCAGCTCAGGGGTCATGAACACTGAAGCTTTCTTT. The whole variable domain, filled in from reference TRBV5-1 and TRBJ1-1, reads KAGVTQTPRYLIKTRGQQVTLSCSPISGHRSVSWYQQTPGQGLQFLFEYFSETQRNKGNFPGRFSGRQFSNSRSEMNVSTLELGDSALYLCASSSGVMNTEAFFGQGTRLTVV.

This chain connects TRBV5-4 to TRBJ2-1; D gene ambiguous. The CDR3 is 12 amino acids. Germline loops: CDR1 SGHNT, CDR2 YYREEE (reference sequence). V was cut by 6 bases and J by 6 bases, with 10 bases left in between. The CDR3 protein is CASMERSNEQFF. The CDR3 region has the DNA TGTGCCAGCATGGAGAGAAGCAATGAGCAGTTCTTC.

V gene TRBV7-2 combines with J gene TRBJ2-5; possibly TRBD2 for D (6 bases). CDR1 and CDR2 from the germline V gene are SGHTA and FQGNSA. Trimming took 1 base from V and 7 from J, leaving 16 bases between them. The CDR3 has 15 amino acids. This CDR3 reads CASSLVSGLTGTQYF. For the CDR3, the DNA is TGTGCCAGCAGCTTAGTGTCGGGACTGACGGGGACCCAGTACTTC. Drawing the rest from reference TRBV7-2 and TRBJ2-5, the complete variable domain is GAGVSQSPSNKVTEKGKDVELRCDPISGHTALYWYRQSLGQGLEFLIYFQGNSAPDKSGLPSDRFSAERTGGSVSTLTIQRTQQEDSAVYLCASSLVSGLTGTQYFGPGTRLLVL.

This chain connects TRBV6-1 to TRBJ1-5; D remains unclear. Germline CDR1 MNHNS, CDR2 SASEGT. V lost 7 bases to trimming and J lost 0 bases, with 13 bases between them. This CDR3 has 15 residues. CDR3 coding DNA: TGTGCCAGCACCGCCCGCACGGGTAGCAATCAGCCCCAGCATTTT. Residues: CASTARTGSNQPQHF.

The CDR3 protein is CASSLSGTGTGTEAFF. The CDR3 nucleotides read TGTGCCAGCAGTTTATCTGGGACAGGGACAGGAACTGAAGCTTTCTTT. The chain couples TRBV27 to TRBJ1-1, with 9 bases fitting TRBD1. The germline CDR1 and CDR2 sequences are MNHEY and SMNVEV (reference sequence). V shed 0 bases and J 5 bases; nucleotides not matched to a gene: 7. The CDR3 sequence is 16 residues long.